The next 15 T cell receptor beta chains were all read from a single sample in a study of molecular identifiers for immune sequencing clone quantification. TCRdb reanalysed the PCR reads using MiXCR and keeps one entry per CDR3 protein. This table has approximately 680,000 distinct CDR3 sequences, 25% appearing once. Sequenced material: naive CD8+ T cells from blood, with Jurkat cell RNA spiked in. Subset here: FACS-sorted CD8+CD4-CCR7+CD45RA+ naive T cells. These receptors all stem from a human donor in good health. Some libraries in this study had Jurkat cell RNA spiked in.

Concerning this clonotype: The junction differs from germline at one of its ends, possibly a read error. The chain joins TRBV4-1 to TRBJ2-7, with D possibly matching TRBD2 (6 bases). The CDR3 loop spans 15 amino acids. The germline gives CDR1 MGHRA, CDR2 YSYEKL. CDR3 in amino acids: CASSHLNSGTYGQYF. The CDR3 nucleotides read TGCGCCAGCAGCCATTTGAATAGCGGAACCTACGGGCAGTACTTC.

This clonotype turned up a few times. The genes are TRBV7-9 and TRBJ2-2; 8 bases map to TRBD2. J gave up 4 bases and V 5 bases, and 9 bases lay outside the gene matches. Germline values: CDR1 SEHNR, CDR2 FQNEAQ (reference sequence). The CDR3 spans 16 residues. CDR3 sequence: CASSPTGGVGTGELFF. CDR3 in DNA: TGTGCCAGCAGCCCCACCGGGGGGGTCGGCACCGGGGAGCTGTTTTTT.

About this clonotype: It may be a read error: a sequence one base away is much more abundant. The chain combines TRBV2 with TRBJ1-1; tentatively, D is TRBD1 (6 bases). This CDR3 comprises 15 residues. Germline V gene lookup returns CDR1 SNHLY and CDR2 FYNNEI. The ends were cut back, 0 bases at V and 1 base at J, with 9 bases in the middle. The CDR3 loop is CASSEATGKNTEAFF. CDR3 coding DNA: TGTGCCAGCAGTGAAGCGACAGGCAAGAACACTGAAGCTTTCTTT.

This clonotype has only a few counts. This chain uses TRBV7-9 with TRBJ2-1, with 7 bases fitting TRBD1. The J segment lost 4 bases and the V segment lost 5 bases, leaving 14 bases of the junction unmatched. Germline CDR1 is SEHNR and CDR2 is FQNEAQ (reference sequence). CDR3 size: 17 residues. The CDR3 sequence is CASSPQGGSEGYNEQFF. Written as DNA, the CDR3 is TGTGCCAGCAGCCCCCAAGGGGGCTCAGAAGGATACAATGAGCAGTTCTTC.

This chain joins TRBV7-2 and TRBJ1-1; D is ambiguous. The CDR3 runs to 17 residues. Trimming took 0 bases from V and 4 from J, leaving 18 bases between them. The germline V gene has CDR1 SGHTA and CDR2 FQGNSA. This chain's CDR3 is CASSLARFAGMSTEAFF. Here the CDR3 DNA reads TGTGCCAGCAGCTTAGCGCGATTTGCAGGAATGAGCACTGAAGCTTTCTTT. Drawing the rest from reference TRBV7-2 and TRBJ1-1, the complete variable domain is GAGVSQSPSNKVTEKGKDVELRCDPISGHTALYWYRQSLGQGLEFLIYFQGNSAPDKSGLPSDRFSAERTGGSVSTLTIQRTQQEDSAVYLCASSLARFAGMSTEAFFGQGTRLTVV.

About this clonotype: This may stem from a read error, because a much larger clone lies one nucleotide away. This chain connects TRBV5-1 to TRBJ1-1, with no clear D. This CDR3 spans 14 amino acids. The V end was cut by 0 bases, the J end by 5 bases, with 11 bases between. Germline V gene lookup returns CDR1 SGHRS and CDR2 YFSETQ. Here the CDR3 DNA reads TGCGCCAGCAGCTTGGGGCCCGCGAGGACTGAAGCTTTCTTT. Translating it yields CASSLGPARTEAFF.

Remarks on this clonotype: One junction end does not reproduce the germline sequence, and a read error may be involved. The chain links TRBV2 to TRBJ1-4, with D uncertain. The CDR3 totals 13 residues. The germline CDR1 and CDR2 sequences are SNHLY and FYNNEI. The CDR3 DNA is TGTGCCAGCCAGAATACCCCCAATGAAAAACTGTCTTTT. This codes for CASQNTPNEKLSF. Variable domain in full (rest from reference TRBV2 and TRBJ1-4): EPEVTQTPSHQVTQMGQEVILRCVPISNHLYFYWYRQILGQKVEFLVSFYNNEISEKSEIFDDQFSVERPDGSNFTLKIRSTKLEDSAMYFCASQNTPNEKLSFGSGTQLSVL.

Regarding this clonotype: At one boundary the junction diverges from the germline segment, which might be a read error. CDR3 sequence: CASRTADALVVPHTDKQYF. The CDR3 nucleotides are TGTGCCAGCAGGACGGCCGACGCACTTGTCGTGCCTCACACAGATAAGCAGTATTTT. This rearrangement joins TRBV6-2 or TRBV6-3 to TRBJ2-3, with unresolved D. Germline values: CDR1 MNHEY, CDR2 SVGEGT. This CDR3 is 19 amino acids long.

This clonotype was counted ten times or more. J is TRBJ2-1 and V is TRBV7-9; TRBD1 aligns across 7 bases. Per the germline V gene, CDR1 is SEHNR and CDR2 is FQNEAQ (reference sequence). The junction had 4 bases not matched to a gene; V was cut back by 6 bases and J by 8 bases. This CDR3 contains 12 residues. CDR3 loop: CASRHQGDEQFF. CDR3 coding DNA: TGTGCCAGCAGGCATCAGGGGGATGAGCAGTTCTTC.

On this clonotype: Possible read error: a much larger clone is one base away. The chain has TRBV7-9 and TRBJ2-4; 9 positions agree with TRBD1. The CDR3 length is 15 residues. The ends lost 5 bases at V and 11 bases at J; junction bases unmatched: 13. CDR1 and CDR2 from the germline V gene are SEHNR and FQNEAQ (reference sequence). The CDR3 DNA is TGTGCCAGCAGCCGAATGGGACAGGGAACATACGTTCAGTACTTC. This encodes CASSRMGQGTYVQYF.

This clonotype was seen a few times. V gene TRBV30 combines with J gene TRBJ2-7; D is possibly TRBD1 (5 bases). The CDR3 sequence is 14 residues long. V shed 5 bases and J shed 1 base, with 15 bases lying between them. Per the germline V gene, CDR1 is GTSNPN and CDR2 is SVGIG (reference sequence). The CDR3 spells CAWGISAGSYEQYF. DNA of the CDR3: TGTGCCTGGGGGATTTCGGCAGGGTCCTACGAGCAGTACTTC.

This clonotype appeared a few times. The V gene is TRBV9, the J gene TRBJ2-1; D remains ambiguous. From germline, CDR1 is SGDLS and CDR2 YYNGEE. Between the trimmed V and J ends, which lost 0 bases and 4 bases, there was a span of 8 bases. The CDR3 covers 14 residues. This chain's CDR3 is CASSVVDLYNEQFF. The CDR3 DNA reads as TGTGCCAGCAGCGTAGTCGACCTTTACAATGAGCAGTTCTTC.

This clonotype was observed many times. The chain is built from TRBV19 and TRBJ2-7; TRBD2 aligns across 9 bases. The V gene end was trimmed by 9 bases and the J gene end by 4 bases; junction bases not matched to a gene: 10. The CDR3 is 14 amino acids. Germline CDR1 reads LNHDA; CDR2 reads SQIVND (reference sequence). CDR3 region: CASSSGLARYEQYF. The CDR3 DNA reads TGTGCCAGCAGTTCGGGACTAGCTAGGTACGAGCAGTACTTC.

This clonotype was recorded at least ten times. DNA of the CDR3: TGTGCCAGCAGTTTGTTGGGACCCGCCGGGGAGCAGTACTTC. Translation gives CASSLLGPAGEQYF. This chain uses TRBV12-3 or TRBV12-4 with TRBJ2-7, with D perhaps given as TRBD1 or TRBD2 (5 bases each). The CDR3 sequence is 14 residues long. Trimming removed 3 bases from V and 7 bases from J, with 16 bases in between.

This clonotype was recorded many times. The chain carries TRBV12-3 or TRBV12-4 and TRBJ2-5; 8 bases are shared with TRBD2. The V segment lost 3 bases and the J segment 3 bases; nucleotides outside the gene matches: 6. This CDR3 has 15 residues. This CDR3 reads CASSLSMGLEETQYF. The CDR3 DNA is TGTGCCAGCAGTTTGTCAATGGGACTAGAAGAGACCCAGTACTTC.